Listed below are T cell receptor beta chains from one sample, sequenced in a study of blood T cells in healthy people across ages. In TCRdb, the 5' RACE reads were re-called with MiXCR into one record per CDR3 protein. The table lists around 1,700,000 distinct CDR3 sequences, approximately 28% of them singletons. Sequencing was carried out using blood. Receptors originate from a woman in her 30s in good health. Both conserved end residues are part of each CDR3. The order of the fields is V gene, D gene, J gene, clone size, CDR3 protein, CDR3 DNA. D genes are given only for firm matches. Rows may omit the clone size; those that give it use once, few, many or a size class.

>TRBV4-1|TRBD2|TRBJ2-1|NA
CASSQPLAGPNEQFF
TGCGCCAGCAGCCAGCCTCTAGCGGGGCCCAATGAGCAGTTCTTC
>TRBV5-1|NA|TRBJ2-1|NA
CASTPGQGDYNEQFF
TGCGCCAGCACGCCGGGGCAGGGCGATTACAATGAGCAGTTCTTC
>TRBV6-1|NA|TRBJ1-2|NA
CASRGSGGDYGYTF
TGTGCCAGCAGGGGGTCGGGGGGTGACTATGGCTACACCTTC
>TRBV18|NA|TRBJ2-7|few
CASSLHPRGPSYEQYF
TGTGCCAGCTCACTACACCCTCGGGGACCCTCCTACGAGCAGTACTTC
>TRBV20-1|NA|TRBJ1-5|NA
CSARGLSNQPQHF
TGCAGTGCTAGAGGTCTTAGCAATCAGCCCCAGCATTTT
>TRBV11-1|NA|TRBJ2-3|few
CASSSLRGPDTDTQYF
TGTGCCAGCAGCTCGCTACGTGGCCCGGACACAGATACGCAGTATTTT
>TRBV20-1|TRBD2|TRBJ2-3|few
CSARDPAGGPKSVDTQYF
TGCAGTGCTAGAGATCCGGCGGGAGGGCCGAAAAGTGTAGATACGCAGTATTTT
>TRBV9|NA|TRBJ2-1|NA
CASSVDMGYYNEQFF
TGTGCCAGCAGCGTAGATATGGGGTACTACAATGAGCAGTTCTTC
>TRBV20-1|NA|TRBJ2-1|NA
CSASSSSGSSYNEQFF
TGCAGTGCTAGTAGTAGCTCGGGAAGCTCCTACAATGAGCAGTTCTTC
>TRBV29-1|NA|TRBJ2-1|NA
CSVGLLVSSYNEQFF
TGCAGCGTTGGACTGTTAGTAAGCTCCTACAATGAGCAGTTCTTC
>TRBV20-1|TRBD2|TRBJ2-5|NA
CSARGEVGGVETQYF
TGCAGTGCTAGGGGGGAGGTGGGAGGGGTTGAGACCCAGTACTTC
>TRBV29-1|TRBD2|TRBJ2-1|NA
CSVLLLAGYSNEQFF
TGCAGCGTCCTTTTACTAGCGGGATACTCCAATGAGCAGTTCTTC
>TRBV5-6|NA|TRBJ2-3|NA
CASSRGSTVQGDTQYF
TGTGCCAGCAGCCGGGGCAGTACAGTCCAGGGAGATACGCAGTATTTT
>TRBV9|TRBD1|TRBJ1-2|NA
CAGSVGQVTNYGYTF
TGTGCCGGCAGCGTGGGACAGGTTACTAACTATGGCTACACCTTC
>TRBV6-5|TRBD1|TRBJ2-7|few
CASSLTGRNDEQYF
TGTGCCAGCAGTCTGACAGGGAGAAACGACGAGCAGTACTTC
>TRBV28|NA|TRBJ1-6|NA
CASSLLGGSNSPLHF
TGTGCCAGCAGTTTATTAGGGGGGTCTAATTCACCCCTCCACTTT
>TRBV6-6|NA|TRBJ1-2|few
CASSYRAVDKGSRGYTF
TGTGCCAGCAGTTACCGCGCCGTCGATAAGGGCAGTCGGGGTTACACCTTC
>TRBV6-1|NA|TRBJ2-7|few
CASREFGAYEQYF
TGTGCCAGCAGGGAATTTGGGGCCTACGAGCAGTACTTC
>TRBV11-2|NA|TRBJ1-4|NA
CASSFRQTNEKLFF
TGTGCCAGCAGCTTCCGACAGACTAATGAAAAACTGTTTTTT
>TRBV29-1|TRBD1|TRBJ2-7|NA
CSVAPQGVLEQYF
TGCAGCGTTGCCCCGCAGGGGGTGTTGGAGCAGTACTTC
>TRBV4-1|NA|TRBJ2-5|many
CASSQEADRETQYF
TGCGCCAGCAGCCAAGAGGCGGATCGGGAGACCCAGTACTTC
>TRBV19|NA|TRBJ2-5|many
CASSRRDLVPGETQYF
TGTGCCAGTAGCCGTCGGGACCTCGTCCCGGGAGAGACCCAGTACTTC
>TRBV28|NA|TRBJ2-1|many
CASHGGPGWGNEQFF
TGTGCCAGCCATGGGGGCCCTGGGTGGGGCAATGAGCAGTTCTTC
>TRBV2|TRBD1|TRBJ1-2|NA
CAGSEEQGYHGYTF
TGTGCCGGCAGTGAAGAACAGGGGTATCATGGCTACACCTTC
>TRBV29-1|NA|TRBJ2-5|NA
CSVEDLTQETQYF
TGCAGCGTTGAAGATCTGACACAAGAGACCCAGTACTTC
>TRBV4-2|NA|TRBJ1-2|many
CASSQDLVGYTF
TGTGCCAGCAGCCAAGATCTCGTTGGCTACACCTTC
>TRBV27|NA|TRBJ1-4|few
CASLRRWGASTNEKLFF
TGTGCCAGCCTTCGGAGGTGGGGGGCCTCAACTAATGAAAAACTGTTTTTT
>TRBV5-1|NA|TRBJ1-1|NA
CASSLEGGGAGTEAFF
TGCGCCAGCAGCTTGGAGGGCGGGGGCGCCGGGACTGAAGCTTTCTTT
>TRBV4-3|NA|TRBJ2-7|NA
CASSQDHGRAYEQYF
TGCGCCAGCAGCCAAGATCACGGGAGAGCCTACGAGCAGTACTTC
>TRBV20-1|NA|TRBJ2-5|many
CSAYKEAQYF
TGCAGTGCTTATAAGGAGGCCCAGTACTTC
>TRBV20-1|NA|TRBJ2-7|few
CSARFQGGTYEQYF
TGCAGTGCTAGATTCCAGGGGGGCACCTACGAGCAGTACTTC
>TRBV6-5|TRBD1|TRBJ2-6|many
CASSYDRDRGPGANVLTF
TGTGCCAGCAGTTATGATCGTGACAGGGGGCCTGGGGCCAACGTCCTGACTTTC
>TRBV12-3/TRBV12-4|TRBD1|TRBJ2-7|NA
CASSPSGQGVSEQYF
TGTGCCAGCAGCCCCTCGGGACAGGGGGTCTCCGAGCAGTACTTC
>TRBV27|TRBD1|TRBJ2-6|NA
CASSPSQGAISGANVLTF
TGTGCCAGCAGCCCATCCCAGGGGGCCATCTCTGGGGCCAACGTCCTGACTTTC
>TRBV3-1|NA|TRBJ2-7|few
CASSQRASQETQYF
TGTGCCAGCAGCCAACGAGCATCACAAGAGACTCAGTACTTC
>TRBV5-1|TRBD2|TRBJ2-1|NA
CASSMAILAGGSRNEQFF
TGCGCCAGCAGCATGGCGATTCTAGCGGGAGGGTCACGCAATGAGCAGTTCTTC
>TRBV12-3/TRBV12-4|TRBD1|TRBJ2-3|NA
CASSLNPGQGADAEYF
TGTGCCAGCAGTTTGAACCCCGGACAGGGGGCAGATGCGGAGTATTTT
>TRBV2|NA|TRBJ1-5|many
CASMGERSNQPQHF
TGTGCCAGCATGGGCGAGCGTAGCAATCAGCCCCAGCATTTT
>TRBV4-1|TRBD2|TRBJ2-7|few
CASSQEQREGFYEQYF
TGCGCCAGCAGCCAAGAACAGCGGGAGGGCTTCTACGAGCAGTACTTC
>TRBV2|NA|TRBJ2-5|NA
CASTSNGVQETQYF
TGTGCCAGCACCTCAAATGGGGTACAAGAGACCCAGTACTTC
>TRBV12-3/TRBV12-4|NA|TRBJ1-2|few
CASSVSGLRGYTF
TGTGCCAGCAGCGTTTCAGGCCTTCGCGGCTACACCTTC
>TRBV11-2|TRBD2|TRBJ2-1|few
CASSLSGLAEVNEQFF
TGTGCCAGCAGCCTCTCGGGACTAGCGGAAGTTAATGAGCAGTTCTTC
>TRBV20-1|NA|TRBJ1-2|few
CSARNRDTHYGYTF
TGCAGTGCTAGAAACCGGGACACACACTATGGCTACACCTTC
>TRBV12-3/TRBV12-4|NA|TRBJ2-7|few
CASLGIREQYF
TGTGCCAGCCTGGGAATCCGCGAGCAGTACTTC
>TRBV7-9|NA|TRBJ2-1|NA
CASSFPLNVDYNEQFF
TGTGCCAGCAGCTTCCCACTAAACGTCGATTACAATGAGCAGTTCTTC
>TRBV28|NA|TRBJ2-6|NA
CASNIVGSGVNVLTF
TGTGCCAGCAACATAGTCGGCTCTGGGGTCAACGTCCTGACTTTC
>TRBV12-3/TRBV12-4|NA|TRBJ1-6|many
CASSLVHYGSPLHF
TGTGCCAGCAGTTTAGTACACTACGGTTCACCCCTCCACTTT
>TRBV9|NA|TRBJ2-7|NA
CASSVGTLSNEQYF
TGTGCCAGCAGCGTAGGGACCCTCTCCAACGAGCAGTACTTC
>TRBV4-2|NA|TRBJ1-2|NA
CASRAAGLLYGYTF
TGTGCCAGCCGGGCGGCCGGGCTTCTTTATGGCTACACCTTC
>TRBV4-1|NA|TRBJ1-1|NA
CASSLQEYTEAFF
TGCGCCAGCAGCCTACAGGAGTACACTGAAGCTTTCTTT
>TRBV25-1|NA|TRBJ2-5|NA
CTSSNTDTEQETRYF
TGTACCAGCAGCAACACGGACACCGAGCAAGAGACCCGGTACTTC